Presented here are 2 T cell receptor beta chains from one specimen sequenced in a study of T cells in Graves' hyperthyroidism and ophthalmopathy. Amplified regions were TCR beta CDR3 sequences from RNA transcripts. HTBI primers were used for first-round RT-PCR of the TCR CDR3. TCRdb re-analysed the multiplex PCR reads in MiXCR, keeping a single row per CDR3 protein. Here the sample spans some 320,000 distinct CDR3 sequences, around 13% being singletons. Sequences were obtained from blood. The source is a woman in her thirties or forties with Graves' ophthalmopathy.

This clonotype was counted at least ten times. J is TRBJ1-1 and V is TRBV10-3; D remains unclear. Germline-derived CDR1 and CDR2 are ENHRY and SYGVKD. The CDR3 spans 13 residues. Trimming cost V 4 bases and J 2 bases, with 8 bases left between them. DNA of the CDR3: TGTGCCATCAGTGTCCAGAGAAACACTGAAGCTTTCTTT. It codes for CAISVQRNTEAFF.

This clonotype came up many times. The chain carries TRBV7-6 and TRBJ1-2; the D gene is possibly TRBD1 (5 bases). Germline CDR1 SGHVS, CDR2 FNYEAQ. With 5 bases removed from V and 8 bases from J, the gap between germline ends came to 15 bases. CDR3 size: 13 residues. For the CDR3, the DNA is TGTGCCAGCAGCCCCCAGGGCATGAGGGGCTACACCTTC. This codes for CASSPQGMRGYTF.